In this sample, the clone carrying this T cell receptor (beta chain) turned up a few times. Its antigen is still unknown. This specimen belongs to a study of T cells after yellow fever vaccination. The study, taken as a whole, reports: A minor fraction of clonotypes spanned both CD4 and CD8 compartments. Though it reached lower strength, the secondary response hit its peak faster, day 5 versus 15. The booster response re-showed most primary clones: 96% CD4, approximately 85% CD8.

By 5'RACE template switching, TCR cDNA was produced, with a universal primer site and UMIs added in the process. TCRdb re-called the 5' RACE reads through MiXCR, storing one row per CDR3 protein. The profile shows a few hundred thousand distinct CDR3 sequences, 15% to 20% of them singletons. CDR1 and CDR2 (germline): SQVTM, ANQGSEA. The CDR3 runs to 14 residues. Trimming removed 1 base from V and 6 bases from J; junction bases left unmatched: 7. The sequence came from a man aged 25-40 years who received the YFV17D yellow fever vaccine. This rearrangement joins TRBV29-1 to TRBJ2-3; TRBD2 aligns across 7 bases. The input for sequencing was PBMCs, taken 15 days after the yellow fever booster vaccination. CDR3 DNA: TGCAGCGTTGAAGCCCGACTAGCATCCGATACGCAGTATTTT. It codes for CSVEARLASDTQYF.